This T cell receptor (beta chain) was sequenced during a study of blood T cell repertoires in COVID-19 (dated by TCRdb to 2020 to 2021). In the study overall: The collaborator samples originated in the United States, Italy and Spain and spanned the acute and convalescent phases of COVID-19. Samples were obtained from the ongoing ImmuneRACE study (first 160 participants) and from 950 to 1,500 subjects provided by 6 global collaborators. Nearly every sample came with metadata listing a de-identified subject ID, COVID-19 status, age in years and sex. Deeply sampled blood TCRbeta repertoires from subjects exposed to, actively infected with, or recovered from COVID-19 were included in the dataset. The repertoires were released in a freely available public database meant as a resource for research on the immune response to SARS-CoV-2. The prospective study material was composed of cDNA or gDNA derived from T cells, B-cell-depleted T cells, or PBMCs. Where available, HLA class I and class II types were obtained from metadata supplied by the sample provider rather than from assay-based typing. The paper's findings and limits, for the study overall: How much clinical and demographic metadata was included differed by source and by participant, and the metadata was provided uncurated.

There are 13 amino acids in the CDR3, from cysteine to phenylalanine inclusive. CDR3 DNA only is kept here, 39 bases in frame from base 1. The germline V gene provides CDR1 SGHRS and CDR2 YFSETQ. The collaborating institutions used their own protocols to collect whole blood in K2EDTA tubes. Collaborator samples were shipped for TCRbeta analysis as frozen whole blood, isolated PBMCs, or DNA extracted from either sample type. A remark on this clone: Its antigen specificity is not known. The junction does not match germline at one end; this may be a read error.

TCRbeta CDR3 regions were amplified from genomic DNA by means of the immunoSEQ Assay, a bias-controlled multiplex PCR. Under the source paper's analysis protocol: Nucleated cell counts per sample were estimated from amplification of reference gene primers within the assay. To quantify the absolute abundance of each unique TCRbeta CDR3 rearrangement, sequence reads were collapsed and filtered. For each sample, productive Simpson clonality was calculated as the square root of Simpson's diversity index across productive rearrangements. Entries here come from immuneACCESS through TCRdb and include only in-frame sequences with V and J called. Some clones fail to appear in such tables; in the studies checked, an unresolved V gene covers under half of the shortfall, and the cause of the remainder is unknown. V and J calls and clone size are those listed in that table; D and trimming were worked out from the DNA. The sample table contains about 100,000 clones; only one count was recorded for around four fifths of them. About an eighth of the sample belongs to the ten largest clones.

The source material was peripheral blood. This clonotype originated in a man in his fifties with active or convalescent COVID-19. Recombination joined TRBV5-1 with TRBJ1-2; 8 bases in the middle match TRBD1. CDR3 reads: CASRLDRDQGYTF. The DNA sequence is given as TGCGCCAGCAGATTGGACAGGGACCAAGGCTACACCTTC.